This TCR beta chain was documented in a study of shared T cell receptors in the human thymus. The assay was immunoSEQ multiplex PCR, and TCRdb's table has in-frame clones only and misses some. The sample records some 720,000 clones, 88% being singletons. The CDR3 has 16 amino acids. Germline-derived CDR1 and CDR2 are MDHEN and SYDVKM. Trimming removed 5 bases at V and 1 base at J, with 15 bases between. These data are also associated with another study on human thymus T cells.

The sequencing sample was made of thymocytes. The sequence derives from a boy in the first two years of life with a congenital heart defect. The genes are TRBV28 and TRBJ1-5; D may be TRBD1 (5 bases). The CDR3 DNA reads as TGTGCCAGCAGTCTCCTCGGACACGTCAGCAATCAGCCCCAGCATTTT. Its translation: CASSLLGHVSNQPQHF.